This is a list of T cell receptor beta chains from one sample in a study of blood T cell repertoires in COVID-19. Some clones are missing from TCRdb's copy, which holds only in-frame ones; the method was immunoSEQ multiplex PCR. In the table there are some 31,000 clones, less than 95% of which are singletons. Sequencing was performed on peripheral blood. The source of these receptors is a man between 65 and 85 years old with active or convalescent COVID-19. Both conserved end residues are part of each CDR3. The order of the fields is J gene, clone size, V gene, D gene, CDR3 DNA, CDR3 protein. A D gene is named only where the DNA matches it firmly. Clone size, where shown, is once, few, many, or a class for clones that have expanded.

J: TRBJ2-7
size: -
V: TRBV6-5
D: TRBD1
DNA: TGTGCCATCCTTGACAGGGACAGGAACGAGCAGTACTTC
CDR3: CAILDRDRNEQYF

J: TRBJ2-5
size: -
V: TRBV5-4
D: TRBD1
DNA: TGTGCCAGCAGCTCGTCGGGACAGGGAGGGACCCAGTACTTC
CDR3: CASSSSGQGGTQYF

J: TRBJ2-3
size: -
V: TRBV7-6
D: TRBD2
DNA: TGTGCCAGCAGCAGAAGCGGGACTAGGGGTGATACGCAGTATTTT
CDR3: CASSRSGTRGDTQYF

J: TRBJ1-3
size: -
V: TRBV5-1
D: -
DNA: TGCGCCAGCAGCTTGGCCCCAGGTATCTCTGGAAACACCATATATTTT
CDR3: CASSLAPGISGNTIYF

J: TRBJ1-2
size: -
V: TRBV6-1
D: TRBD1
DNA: TGTGCCAGCAGTGAAGGGACAGGGGGTAGTGGCTACACCTTC
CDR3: CASSEGTGGSGYTF

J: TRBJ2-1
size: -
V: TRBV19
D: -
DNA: TGTGCCAGTAGTATTGGGACCAGGGGTGAGCAGTTCTTC
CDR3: CASSIGTRGEQFF

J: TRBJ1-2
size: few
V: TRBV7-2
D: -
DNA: TGTGCCAGCAGCTTAGGGGGGGGGCCCTATAACTATGGCTACACCTTC
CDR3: CASSLGGGPYNYGYTF

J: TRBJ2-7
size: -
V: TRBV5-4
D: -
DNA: TGTGCCAGCAGCTTGGCAGGGGCCAACGAGCAGTACTTC
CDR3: CASSLAGANEQYF

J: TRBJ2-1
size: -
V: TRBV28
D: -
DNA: TGTGCCAGCAGACCCCCCGGGACTCACAATGAGCAGTTCTTC
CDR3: CASRPPGTHNEQFF

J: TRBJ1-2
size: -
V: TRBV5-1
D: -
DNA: TGCGCCAGCAGCCTCGAGAGCTTTCCCTATGGCTACACCTTC
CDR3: CASSLESFPYGYTF

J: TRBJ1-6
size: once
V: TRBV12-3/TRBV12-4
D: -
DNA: TGTGTCAGCAGTTCGGAGAATTCACCCCTCCACTTT
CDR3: CVSSSENSPLHF

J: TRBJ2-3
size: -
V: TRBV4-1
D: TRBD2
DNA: TGCGCCAGCAGCCAAGGGCGGGGGGGCAGGACAGATACGCAGTATTTT
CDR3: CASSQGRGGRTDTQYF

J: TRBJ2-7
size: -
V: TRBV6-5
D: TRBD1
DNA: TGTGCCAGCAGAGGGGGACAGGGAAGCGAGCAGTACTTC
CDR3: CASRGGQGSEQYF

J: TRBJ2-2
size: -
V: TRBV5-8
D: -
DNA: TGTGCCAGCAGCTTGTGGGGCTCTGACACCGGGGAGCTGTTTTTT
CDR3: CASSLWGSDTGELFF

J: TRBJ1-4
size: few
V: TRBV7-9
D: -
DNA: TGTGCCAGCAGCCCGAGCTTTAGCGGGCTTAATGAAAAACTGTTTTTT
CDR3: CASSPSFSGLNEKLFF

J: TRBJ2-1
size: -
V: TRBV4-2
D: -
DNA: TGTGCCAGCAGCCAAGATCGAGCGGTCTTGTTCTTC
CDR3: CASSQDRAVLFF

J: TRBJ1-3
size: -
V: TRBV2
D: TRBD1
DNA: TGTGCCAGCAGTGACAGGGGGCTGGCAGGAAACACCATATATTTT
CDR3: CASSDRGLAGNTIYF

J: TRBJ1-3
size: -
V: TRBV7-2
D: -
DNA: TGTGCCAGCAGCCCAAACAGGGTGGGAAACACCATATATTTT
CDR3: CASSPNRVGNTIYF

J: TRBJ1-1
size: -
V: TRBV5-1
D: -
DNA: TGCGCCAGCAGCTTGGGAGGCAGGGCCCTCACTGAAGCTTTCTTT
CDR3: CASSLGGRALTEAFF

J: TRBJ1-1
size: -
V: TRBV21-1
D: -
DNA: TGTGCCAGCAGCAAAGAAGGGGGGGGCGAGCCTGAAGCTTTCTTT
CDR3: CASSKEGGGEPEAFF

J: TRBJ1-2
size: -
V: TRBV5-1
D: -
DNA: TGCGCCAGCAGCTTGCCGGGGAGCTATGGCTACACCTTC
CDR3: CASSLPGSYGYTF

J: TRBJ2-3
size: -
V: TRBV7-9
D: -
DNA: TGTGCCAGCAGCTTAGTATTCTACGATTCTAGCACAGATACGCAGTATTTT
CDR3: CASSLVFYDSSTDTQYF

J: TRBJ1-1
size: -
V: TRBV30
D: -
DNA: TGTGCCTGGAGTGTAACAGGCACTGAAGCTTTCTTT
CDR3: CAWSVTGTEAFF

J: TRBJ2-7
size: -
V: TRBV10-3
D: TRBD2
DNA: TGTGCCATCAGCGCAGCGGGAGTTATCAACGAGCAGTACTTC
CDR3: CAISAAGVINEQYF

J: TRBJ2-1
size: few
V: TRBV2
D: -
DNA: TGTGCCAGCAGTGAAATAATAGAGCAGTTCTTC
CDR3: CASSEIIEQFF

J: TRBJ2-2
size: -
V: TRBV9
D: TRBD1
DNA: TGTGCCAGCAGCGAACAGGGGTTGACCGGGGAGCTGTTTTTT
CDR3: CASSEQGLTGELFF

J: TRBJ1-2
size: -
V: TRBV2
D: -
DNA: TGTGCCAGCAGTTTCCCTATTACAGGGCGTAGCGACTATGGCTACACCTTC
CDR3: CASSFPITGRSDYGYTF

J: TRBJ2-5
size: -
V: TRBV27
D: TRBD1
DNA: TGTGCCAGCAGTTTAACCAGGGGGGAGACCCAGTACTTC
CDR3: CASSLTRGETQYF

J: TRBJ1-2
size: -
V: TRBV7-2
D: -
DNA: TGTGCCAGCAGCTTAGGACGCGGGGGCGGCTATGGCTACACCTTC
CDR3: CASSLGRGGGYGYTF

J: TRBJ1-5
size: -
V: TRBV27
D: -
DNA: TGTGCCAGCAGTTTATACGGTCAGCCCCAGCATTTT
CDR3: CASSLYGQPQHF

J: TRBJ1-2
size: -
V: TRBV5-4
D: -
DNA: TGTGCCAGCAGCACCGAAACGACAGCCAACTATGGCTACACCTTC
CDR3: CASSTETTANYGYTF

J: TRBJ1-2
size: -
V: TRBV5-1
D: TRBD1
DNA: TGCGCCAGCAGCCTGGGGACAGGGGGGTATGGCTACACCTTC
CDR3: CASSLGTGGYGYTF

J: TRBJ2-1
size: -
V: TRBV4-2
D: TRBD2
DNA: TGTGCCAGCAGCCAAGTAGCTCTAGCGGGAGACAATGAGCAGTTCTTC
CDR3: CASSQVALAGDNEQFF

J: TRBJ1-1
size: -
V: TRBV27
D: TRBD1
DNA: TGTGCCAGCAGTCTCTTAGGGACAGGTTCTCCTGAAGCTTTCTTT
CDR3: CASSLLGTGSPEAFF

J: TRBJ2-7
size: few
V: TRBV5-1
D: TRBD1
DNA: TGCGCCAGCAGCCCGCAGGGGGCCTACGAGCAGTACTTC
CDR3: CASSPQGAYEQYF

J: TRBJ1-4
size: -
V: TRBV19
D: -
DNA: TGTGCCAGTAGTGCGGCTATAGGTGAAAAACTGTTTTTT
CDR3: CASSAAIGEKLFF

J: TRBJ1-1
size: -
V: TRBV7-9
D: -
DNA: TGTGCCAGCAGCACGACAGGGAACACTGAAGCTTTCTTT
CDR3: CASSTTGNTEAFF

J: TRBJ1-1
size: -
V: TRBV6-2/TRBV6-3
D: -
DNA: TGTGCCAGCAGCCCGACAGTGAGGACTGAAGCTTTCTTT
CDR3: CASSPTVRTEAFF